A single sample gave rise to the 27 T cell receptor beta chains below, sequenced in a study of cytomegalovirus exposure and HLA in healthy donors. It was with 60 Vbeta and 13 Jbeta primers that the PCR ran. Method: immunoSEQ multiplex PCR; TCRdb's copy keeps in-frame clones and lacks some. The table lists 90,000 to 150,000 clones, roughly 80% of them singletons, with about 2.5% in the top ten. The specimen was PBMCs. Receptor source: a female donor in good health and CMV-seronegative.

The V gene is TRBV4-1, the J gene TRBJ2-7; D unresolved. The V gene's germline CDR1 is MGHRA and CDR2 YSYEKL. Trimming left V 0 bases short and J 2 bases short, with 8 bases between. CDR3 length: 14 amino acids. CDR3 loop: CASSQDRTTYEQYF. CDR3 DNA: TGCGCCAGCAGCCAAGATCGCACTACCTACGAGCAGTACTTC.

This clone was recorded a few times. The chain carries TRBV7-9 and TRBJ1-1, with D hard to call. Trimming pared 2 bases from V and 4 bases from J, leaving 8 bases between. The CDR3 is 13 residues long. The germline gives CDR1 SEHNR, CDR2 FQNEAQ (reference sequence). The CDR3 sequence: CASSLSGLTEAFF. The CDR3 bases are TGTGCCAGCAGCTTAAGCGGCCTCACTGAAGCTTTCTTT. Based on the CDR3 plus reference TRBV7-9 and TRBJ1-1, the full variable domain is DTGVSQNPRHKITKRGQNVTFRCDPISEHNRLYWYRQTLGQGPEFLTYFQNEAQLEKSRLLSDRFSAERPKGSFSTLEIQRTEQGDSAMYLCASSLSGLTEAFFGQGTRLTVV.

Comments on this clone: Within the sample, other DNA sequences also encode this same CDR3. The DNA for the CDR3 is TGTGCCAGCAGCACTAGACAGGTCTCGAGCTCCTACAATGAGCAGTTCTTC. Translation gives CASSTRQVSSSYNEQFF. The rearrangement links TRBV13 to TRBJ2-1; maybe TRBD1 (6 bases). The CDR3 sequence is 17 residues long. Per the germline V gene, CDR1 is PRHDT and CDR2 is FYEKMQ (reference sequence). The V end lost 5 bases, the J end lost 0 bases, and 17 bases lay between the germline ends.

The rearrangement joins TRBV7-9 to TRBJ2-2, with D possibly TRBD1 on 6 matching bases. V was pared by 5 bases and J by 0 bases, with 13 bases between. The germline CDR1 and CDR2 sequences are SEHNR and FQNEAQ (reference sequence). The CDR3 has 16 amino acids. The CDR3 here is CASSQSRGANTGELFF. The CDR3, as DNA: TGTGCCAGCAGCCAGAGCAGGGGCGCGAACACCGGGGAGCTGTTTTTT.

This clone was counted only a few times. J is TRBJ2-1 and V is TRBV4-1; TRBD2 agrees at 7 bases. CDR3 length: 17 amino acids. Germline values: CDR1 MGHRA, CDR2 YSYEKL. V was pared by 0 bases and J by 6 bases, with 11 bases of the junction left unmatched. CDR3: CASSQDGGGLRTNEQFF. The CDR3 bases are TGCGCCAGCAGCCAAGATGGGGGGGGGTTACGGACCAATGAGCAGTTCTTC.

The V and J genes are TRBV7-2 and TRBJ2-1; possibly TRBD1 for D (5 bases). CDR1 and CDR2 from the germline V gene are SGHTA and FQGNSA. The CDR3 runs 15 residues. V gave up 4 bases and J gave up 7 bases, with 17 bases separating them. The CDR3 sequence is CASSSQSRDMNEQFF. DNA for the CDR3: TGTGCCAGCAGCTCCCAAAGCAGGGATATGAATGAGCAGTTCTTC.

CDR3 loop: CASSPPQGSSAEAFF. The CDR3 nucleotides read TGTGCCAGCAGCCCTCCACAGGGGAGTAGCGCTGAAGCTTTCTTT. The chain joins TRBV7-9 to TRBJ1-1, with 7 bases lining up with TRBD1. CDR3 length: 15 residues. Germline V gene data show CDR1 as SEHNR and CDR2 as FQNEAQ (reference sequence). The V segment lost 5 bases and the J segment 6 bases; nucleotides outside the gene matches: 12.

CDR3 residues: CASSDSTRNSPLHF. The CDR3 DNA reads as TGCGCCAGCAGCGACTCCACCAGAAATTCACCCCTCCACTTT. The rearrangement links TRBV5-1 to TRBJ1-6, with D unclear. The germline CDR1 and CDR2 sequences are SGHRS and YFSETQ. Trimming removed 4 bases at V and 7 bases at J, with 12 bases between. The CDR3 covers 14 residues.

This clone was seen only a few times. The chain carries TRBV27 and TRBJ1-5, with D perhaps TRBD1 (6 bases). This CDR3 region has 15 residues. CDR1 and CDR2 (germline): MNHEY, SMNVEV (reference sequence). Trimming removed 5 bases from V and 2 bases from J, with 13 bases in between. The CDR3 spells CASSKQGLGNQPQHF. CDR3 DNA sequence: TGTGCCAGCAGTAAACAGGGTTTGGGCAATCAGCCCCAGCATTTT.

CDR3 bases: TGTGCCAGTAGTAACCGAGCTAGCGGAGAGACCCAGTACTTC. Translating it yields CASSNRASGETQYF. The rearrangement uses TRBV19 and TRBJ2-5; TRBD2 matches at 7 bases. V trimming: 4 bases; J trimming: 4 bases; junction bases outside the gene matches: 6. This CDR3 has 14 residues. Germline V lookup: CDR1 LNHDA, CDR2 SQIVND (reference sequence).

J is TRBJ2-5 and V is TRBV28, with a tentative D call TRBD1 (6 bases). Trimming shortened V by 2 bases and J by 14 bases, and 15 bases separated the two germline ends. The germline V gene has CDR1 MDHEN and CDR2 SYDVKM. The CDR3 runs to 12 residues. The CDR3 protein is CASSLGGNPPYF. CDR3 in DNA: TGTGCCAGCAGTTTAGGGGGCAACCCACCTTACTTC.

This clone appeared once. The chain joins TRBV29-1 to TRBJ2-5; 10 bases match TRBD2. Losses at the gene ends were 5 bases for V and 5 bases for J; bases not matched to a gene: 8. The CDR3 is 14 residues long. Germline V CDR1 and CDR2: SQVTM, ANQGSEA. This chain's CDR3 is CSVTDSGRAETQYF. The CDR3 coding sequence is TGCAGCGTTACGGACAGCGGGAGGGCGGAGACCCAGTACTTC.

This chain uses TRBV25-1 with TRBJ1-1; 7 bases line up with TRBD1. In germline, CDR1 is MGHDK, CDR2 SYGVNS. This CDR3 has 17 amino acids. With V trimmed by 4 bases and J by 5 bases, 16 bases remained unmatched. DNA for the CDR3: TGTGCCAGCAGTGCTACCGGGACAGCTCGCCTGGGGACTGAAGCTTTCTTT. Protein product: CASSATGTARLGTEAFF.

Concerning this clone itself: Relative to the germline gene, one junction end is altered; a read error may explain this. This sample also contains other DNA sequences that code for the same CDR3. This chain uses TRBV10-3 with TRBJ2-6, with 7 nucleotides matching TRBD1. This CDR3 region has 15 residues. In germline, CDR1 is ENHRY, CDR2 SYGVKD. CDR3 region: CATLKQGLRANVLTF. In DNA form, the CDR3 reads TGTGCCACCTTAAAACAGGGGTTGAGGGCCAACGTCCTGACTTTT.

The chain couples TRBV2 to TRBJ1-2, with a tentative D call TRBD1 (6 bases). Germline assignment: CDR1 SNHLY and CDR2 FYNNEI. The CDR3 sequence is 13 residues long. Trimming left V 3 bases short and J 4 bases short, with 9 bases between. The CDR3 region has the DNA TGTGCCAGCAGTGAGGGGGCAGGCTATGGCTACACCTTC. Translating gives CASSEGAGYGYTF.

The V and J genes are TRBV6-1 and TRBJ2-7; the D gene is possibly TRBD2 (5 bases). The ends were cut back, 1 base at V and 6 bases at J, with 10 bases in the middle. Germline assignment: CDR1 MNHNS and CDR2 SASEGT. The CDR3 consists of 13 residues. CDR3 nucleotide sequence: TGTGCCAGCAGTGAAGGAGGGAGTCTCGAGCAGTACTTC. It yields the protein CASSEGGSLEQYF.

This chain joins TRBV5-1 and TRBJ2-7; 8 bases align to TRBD1. Per germline, CDR1 SGHRS and CDR2 YFSETQ. Unmatched junction bases numbered 9, after V lost 4 bases and J lost 6 bases. The CDR3 runs 14 residues. The CDR3 loop is CASSLGRGRSEQYF. CDR3 in DNA: TGCGCCAGCAGCCTCGGCAGGGGGCGATCCGAGCAGTACTTC.

This chain joins TRBV6-5 and TRBJ2-7; 8 positions match TRBD1. Germline CDR1 reads MNHEY; CDR2 reads SVGAGI. The CDR3 totals 11 residues. V trimming: 6 bases; J trimming: 7 bases; junction bases outside the gene matches: 2. Here the CDR3 DNA reads TGTGCCAGCAGCAGGGACAGGGAGCAGTACTTC. It yields the protein CASSRDREQYF.

The chain carries TRBV30 and TRBJ1-6; the D is unclear. V was pared by 0 bases and J by 9 bases, with 9 bases between. Germline CDR1 reads GTSNPN; CDR2 reads SVGIG (reference sequence). This CDR3 contains 13 residues. The CDR3 region is CAWSVERGSPLHF. CDR3 coding DNA: TGTGCCTGGAGTGTTGAACGCGGTTCACCCCTCCACTTT.

In nucleotides, the CDR3 is TGTGCCAGCGCAGGGCGGTCCTACGAGCAGTACTTC. Amino acids: CASAGRSYEQYF. The chain employs TRBV25-1 and TRBJ2-7; the D gene is possibly TRBD1 (5 bases). Per germline, CDR1 MGHDK and CDR2 SYGVNS. V was clipped by 8 bases and J by 1 base, with 9 bases between them. This CDR3 has 12 amino acids.

This clone was observed a few times. The chain is built from TRBV6-5 and TRBJ1-6; 7 bases are a match to TRBD1. The ends lost 8 bases at V and 8 bases at J; junction bases unmatched: 12. The CDR3 totals 15 residues. CDR1 is MNHEY, CDR2 SVGAGI, per germline. CDR3 DNA sequence: TGTGCCAGCGGCCAAACGACAGGGCTCTATTCACCCCTCCACTTT. This translates into CASGQTTGLYSPLHF.

CDR3: CASRQGVQPQHF. The CDR3 DNA sequence: TGTGCCAGTCGACAGGGGGTACAGCCCCAGCATTTT. V and J are TRBV19 and TRBJ1-5; 9 bases agree with TRBD1. This CDR3 spans 12 amino acids. The ends lost 8 bases at V and 7 bases at J; junction bases unmatched: 3. Germline V gene data show CDR1 as LNHDA and CDR2 as SQIVND (reference sequence).

This clone has a single count. CDR3 DNA sequence: TGTGCCAGCAGTGAAGCGCACCCCAGGGGTTACGAGCAGTACTTC. It codes for CASSEAHPRGYEQYF. V usage is TRBV2 and J usage is TRBJ2-7; D perhaps matches TRBD1 (6 bases). V gave up 0 bases and J gave up 4 bases, with 13 bases separating them. There are 15 residues in the CDR3. Germline assignment: CDR1 SNHLY and CDR2 FYNNEI.

With regard to this clone: This sample also contains other DNA sequences that code for the same CDR3. The chain employs TRBV9 and TRBJ2-3; D unresolved. With 0 bases removed from V and 6 bases from J, the gap between germline ends came to 5 bases. CDR3 length: 12 amino acids. Germline V gene sequence: CDR1 SGDLS, CDR2 YYNGEE. CDR3 in DNA: TGTGCCAGCAGCGTAGGAGGCGATACGCAGTATTTT. Protein: CASSVGGDTQYF.

The chain is built from TRBV6-5 and TRBJ1-2, with 10 bases identical to TRBD1. Trimming cost V 6 bases and J 4 bases; bases outside gene matches: 8. Germline V lookup: CDR1 MNHEY, CDR2 SVGAGI. The length of the CDR3 is 15 residues. CDR3 sequence (DNA): TGTGCCAGCAGGACCGGGGGACAGGGGTCCTATGGCTACACCTTC. This sequence encodes CASRTGGQGSYGYTF.

Here the CDR3 reads CAWSPRGGHPRGTQYF. CDR3 in DNA: TGTGCCTGGAGTCCGCGGGGGGGCCACCCACGGGGGACCCAGTACTTC. This chain links TRBV30 with TRBJ2-5; 9 positions match TRBD2. The length of the CDR3 is 16 residues. Germline values: CDR1 GTSNPN, CDR2 SVGIG (reference sequence). After removal of 2 bases from V and 7 bases from J, the junction contained 14 bases not matched to a gene.

The gene calls are TRBV2 and TRBJ2-5, with D unresolved. This CDR3 comprises 11 residues. Trimming took off 4 bases at V and 4 bases at J, with 4 bases between the two ends. Germline loops: CDR1 SNHLY, CDR2 FYNNEI. The CDR3 DNA sequence: TGTGCCAGCAGTGCCTTAGAGACCCAGTACTTC. It yields the protein CASSALETQYF.